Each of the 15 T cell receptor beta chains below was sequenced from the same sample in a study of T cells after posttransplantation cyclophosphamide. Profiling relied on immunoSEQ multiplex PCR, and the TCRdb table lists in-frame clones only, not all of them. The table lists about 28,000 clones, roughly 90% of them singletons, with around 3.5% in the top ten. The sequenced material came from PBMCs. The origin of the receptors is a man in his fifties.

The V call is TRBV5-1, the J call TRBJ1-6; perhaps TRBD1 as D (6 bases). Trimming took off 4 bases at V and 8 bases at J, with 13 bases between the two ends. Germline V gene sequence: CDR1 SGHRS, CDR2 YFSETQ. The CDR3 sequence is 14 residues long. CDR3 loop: CASSVTGVDSPLHF. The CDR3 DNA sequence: TGCGCCAGCAGCGTGACAGGCGTGGATTCACCCCTCCACTTT. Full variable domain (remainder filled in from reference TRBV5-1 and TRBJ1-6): KAGVTQTPRYLIKTRGQQVTLSCSPISGHRSVSWYQQTPGQGLQFLFEYFSETQRNKGNFPGRFSGRQFSNSRSEMNVSTLELGDSALYLCASSVTGVDSPLHFGNGTRLTVT.

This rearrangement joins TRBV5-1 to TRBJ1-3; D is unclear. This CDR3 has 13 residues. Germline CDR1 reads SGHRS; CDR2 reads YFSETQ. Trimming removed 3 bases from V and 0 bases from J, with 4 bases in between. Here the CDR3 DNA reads TGCGCCAGCAGCTCATTCTCTGGAAACACCATATATTTT. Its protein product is CASSSFSGNTIYF.

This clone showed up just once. The CDR3 loop is CASSLGGQAVNYGYTF. The CDR3 DNA sequence: TGTGCCAGCAGCTTAGGGGGACAAGCAGTTAACTATGGCTACACCTTC. This chain links TRBV7-2 with TRBJ1-2; tentatively, D is TRBD1 (6 bases). This CDR3 spans 16 amino acids. Germline V gives CDR1 SGHTA, CDR2 FQGNSA. V gave up 1 base and J gave up 1 base, with 13 bases separating them.

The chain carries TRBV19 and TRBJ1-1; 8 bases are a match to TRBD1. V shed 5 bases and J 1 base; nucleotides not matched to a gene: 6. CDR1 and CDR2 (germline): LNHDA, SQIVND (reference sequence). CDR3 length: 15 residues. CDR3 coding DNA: TGTGCCAGTAGTCTCCAGGGGACAGGGAACACTGAAGCTTTCTTT. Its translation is CASSLQGTGNTEAFF.

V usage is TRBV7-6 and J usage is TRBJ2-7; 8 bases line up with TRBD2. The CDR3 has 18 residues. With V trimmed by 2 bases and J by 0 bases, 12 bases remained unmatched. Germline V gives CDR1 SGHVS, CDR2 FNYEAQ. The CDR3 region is CASSLSGGGDTSSYEQYF. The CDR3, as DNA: TGTGCCAGCAGCTTATCCGGGGGGGGCGACACCTCCTCCTACGAGCAGTACTTC.

CDR3 in DNA: TGTGCCAGCAGCTTAGTTTCAGGGGGCGAGCAGTACTTC. Translated: CASSLVSGGEQYF. V gene TRBV7-2 combines with J gene TRBJ2-7; 7 bases align to TRBD1. The trim removed 1 base at V and 6 bases at J, leaving 3 bases unmatched. Germline V gene lookup returns CDR1 SGHTA and CDR2 FQGNSA. The CDR3 length is 13 residues.

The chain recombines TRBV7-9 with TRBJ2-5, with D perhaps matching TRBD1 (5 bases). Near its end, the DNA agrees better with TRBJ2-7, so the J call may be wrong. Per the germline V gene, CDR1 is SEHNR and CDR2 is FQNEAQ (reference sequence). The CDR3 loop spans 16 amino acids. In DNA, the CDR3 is TGTGCCAGCAGCTTAAGGCGTCAGGGCGCCACCTACGAGCAGTACTTC. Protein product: CASSLRRQGATYEQYF.

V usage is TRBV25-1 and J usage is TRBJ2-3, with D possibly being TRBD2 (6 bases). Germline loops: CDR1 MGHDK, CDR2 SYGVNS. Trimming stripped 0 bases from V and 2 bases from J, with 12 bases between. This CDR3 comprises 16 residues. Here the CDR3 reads CASSEYRWGVTDTQYF. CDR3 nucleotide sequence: TGTGCCAGCAGTGAATATCGTTGGGGGGTCACAGATACGCAGTATTTT. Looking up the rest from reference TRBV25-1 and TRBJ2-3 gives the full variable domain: EADIYQTPRYLVIGTGKKITLECSQTMGHDKMYWYQQDPGMELHLIHYSYGVNSTEKGDLSSESTVSRIRTEHFPLTLESARPSHTSQYLCASSEYRWGVTDTQYFGPGTRLTVL.

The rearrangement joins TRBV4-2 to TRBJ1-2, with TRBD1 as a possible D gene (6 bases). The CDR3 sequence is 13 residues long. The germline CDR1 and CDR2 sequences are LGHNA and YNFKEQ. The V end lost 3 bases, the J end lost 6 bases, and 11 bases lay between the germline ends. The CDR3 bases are TGTGCCAGCAGCCAGACAGGAGTGGATGGCTACACCTTC. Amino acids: CASSQTGVDGYTF.

CDR3 bases: TGCAGCGTTGAGGGACAGGGGCGGAACTATGGCTACACCTTC. As protein: CSVEGQGRNYGYTF. The chain recombines TRBV29-1 with TRBJ1-2; 10 bases line up with TRBD1. The length of the CDR3 is 14 residues. V lost 3 bases to trimming and J lost 2 bases; unmatched junction nucleotides: 3. Germline V gives CDR1 SQVTM, CDR2 ANQGSEA.

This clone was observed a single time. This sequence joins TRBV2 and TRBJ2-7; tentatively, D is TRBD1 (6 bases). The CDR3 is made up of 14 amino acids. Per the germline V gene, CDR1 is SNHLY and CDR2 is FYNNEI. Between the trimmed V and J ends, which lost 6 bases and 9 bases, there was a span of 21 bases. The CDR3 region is CASRVPGDTTGQYF. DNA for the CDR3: TGTGCCAGCAGGGTCCCCGGGGACACCACCGGGCAGTACTTC.

CDR3 DNA: TGTGCCAGCAGCTTGGGGCTAGCGGGGGCCCCGGGGGAGCAGTACTTC. Translating gives CASSLGLAGAPGEQYF. The genes are TRBV5-5 and TRBJ2-7, with 10 nucleotides matching TRBD2. Germline V gives CDR1 SGHKS, CDR2 YYEKEE (reference sequence). This CDR3 region has 16 residues. Trimming took 0 bases from V and 7 from J; bases not matched to a gene: 10.

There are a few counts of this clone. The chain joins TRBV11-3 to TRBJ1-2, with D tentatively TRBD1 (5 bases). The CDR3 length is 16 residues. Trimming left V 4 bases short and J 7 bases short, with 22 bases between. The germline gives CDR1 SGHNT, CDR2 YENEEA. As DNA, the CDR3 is TGTGCCAGCAGCTCGCTTGGAGGGACGCCTTGGAGTGGCTACACCTTC. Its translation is CASSSLGGTPWSGYTF.

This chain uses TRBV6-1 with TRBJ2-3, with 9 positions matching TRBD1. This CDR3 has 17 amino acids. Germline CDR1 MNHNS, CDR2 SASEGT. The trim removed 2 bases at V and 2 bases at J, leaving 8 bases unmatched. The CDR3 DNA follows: TGTGCCAGCAGTGAAATCCCCGGGACAGGGACCACAGATACGCAGTATTTT. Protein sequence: CASSEIPGTGTTDTQYF.

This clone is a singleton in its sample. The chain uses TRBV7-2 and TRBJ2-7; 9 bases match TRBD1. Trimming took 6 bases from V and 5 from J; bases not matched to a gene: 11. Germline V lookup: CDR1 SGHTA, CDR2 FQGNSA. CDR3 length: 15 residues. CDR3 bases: TGTGCCAGCAGGGAACCGGGACAGGGTACAAACGAGCAGTACTTC. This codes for CASREPGQGTNEQYF.